A single sample gave rise to the 7 T cell receptor beta chains below, sequenced in a study of spatial heterogeneity in lung cancer. General study findings and limits: One measure, the expanded intratumoral alpha and beta TCR count, tracked tumor mutation counts.

TCRdb reprocessed the 5' RACE reads with MiXCR, giving one entry per CDR3 protein. This sample has roughly 15,000 distinct CDR3 sequences, with less than 9.5% found just once. Time point defined: sample taken at primary tumor resection. No antigens are known for them. Sequencing was performed on lung tumor tissue, taken at surgery. Receptors originate from a male donor with early-stage non-small cell lung cancer.

This clonotype has ten or more counts. The chain has TRBV30 and TRBJ1-4, with D possibly TRBD1 on 6 matching bases. The germline gives CDR1 GTSNPN, CDR2 SVGIG (reference sequence). The CDR3 extends over 12 amino acids. V lost 7 bases and J 8 bases, leaving 14 bases between the germline ends. CDR3 sequence reads: CASPGGREKLFF. CDR3 sequence (DNA): TGTGCCTCCCCCGGGGGGCGAGAAAAACTGTTTTTT.

This clonotype appeared many times. This sequence joins TRBV4-3 and TRBJ1-1; D perhaps matches TRBD1 (5 bases). The ends were cut back, 0 bases at V and 2 bases at J, with 13 bases in the middle. The CDR3 has 16 residues. Germline assignment: CDR1 LGHNA and CDR2 YSLEER. This CDR3 reads CASSQDTWQGNTEAFF. CDR3 in DNA: TGCGCCAGCAGCCAAGATACGTGGCAGGGAAACACTGAAGCTTTCTTT.

The rearrangement links TRBV20-1 to TRBJ1-1; D possibly corresponds to TRBD1 (6 bases). Trimming stripped 5 bases from V and 10 bases from J, with 17 bases between. From germline, CDR1 is DFQATT and CDR2 SNEGSKA (reference sequence). The CDR3 extends over 12 amino acids. CDR3 sequence (DNA): TGCAGTGCTGGACAGCCTTCCCGAAGAGCTTTCTTT. It encodes CSAGQPSRRAFF.

This clonotype was seen at least ten times. The chain couples TRBV7-2 to TRBJ1-5; 7 bases map to TRBD1. Germline values: CDR1 SGHTA, CDR2 FQGNSA. Trimming removed 4 bases from V and 2 bases from J; junction bases left unmatched: 5. The CDR3 sequence is 15 residues long. The CDR3: CASSSQGTGNQPQHF. For the CDR3, the DNA is TGTGCCAGCAGCTCACAGGGGACGGGCAATCAGCCCCAGCATTTT.

This clonotype was recorded many times. This chain uses TRBV24-1 with TRBJ2-5; D perhaps matches TRBD1 (7 bases). The CDR3 has 16 residues. Germline V gene lookup returns CDR1 KGHDR and CDR2 SFDVKD. The V gene lost 2 bases and the J gene lost 6 bases, with 18 bases spanning the gap. The DNA of the CDR3 is TGTGCCACCAGTGATTCGGCGGGACAGTTTTTGAAGACCCAGTACTTC. Protein: CATSDSAGQFLKTQYF.

To note about this clonotype: This clone may be a read error of a much larger clone one base away. The chain is built from TRBV2 and TRBJ1-1, with TRBD1 as a possible D gene (5 bases). V lost 8 bases, J lost 4 bases, and 14 bases lay in between. CDR1 and CDR2 (germline): SNHLY, FYNNEI. This CDR3 region has 13 residues. DNA for the CDR3: TGTGCCAGCCGCCGTGGGGGGAGCACTGAAGCTTTCTTT. Its protein is CASRRGGSTEAFF.

This clonotype is labeled as medium-sized. This chain joins TRBV12-3 or TRBV12-4 and TRBJ1-4; D gene ambiguous. Trimming cost V 6 bases and J 4 bases, with 15 bases left between them. CDR3 length equals 15 residues. The CDR3 loop is CASSPVEGLNEKLFF. CDR3 nucleotide sequence: TGTGCCAGCAGCCCCGTTGAGGGTCTTAATGAAAAACTGTTTTTT.